The clone carrying this TCR beta chain was recorded a few times. Its specificity is unknown. The source of the sample is a study of cytomegalovirus exposure and HLA in healthy donors. Study in general: A prior analysis found fewer than 120 million unique TCR beta sequences from 170 million or so T cells.

V shed 5 bases and J shed 0 bases, with 13 bases lying between them. Germline V gene sequence: CDR1 MNHNY, CDR2 SVGAGI (reference sequence). The CDR3 extends over 15 amino acids. Study findings and constraints: Many donors carried some public TCRs, although rarity characterized most TCR sequences.

Primers: 60 Vbeta forward and 13 Jbeta reverse. Profiling relied on immunoSEQ multiplex PCR, and the TCRdb table lists in-frame clones only, not all of them. Here the sample spans fewer than 200,000 clones, 81% being singletons. The clonotype originates from a young woman in good health and CMV-seropositive. The J gene is TRBJ1-1, the V gene TRBV6-6, with D possibly being TRBD1 (5 bases). The source material was PBMCs. The CDR3 region has the DNA TGTGCCAGCAGTACATTGGACAAAATGAACACTGAAGCTTTCTTT. Translating gives CASSTLDKMNTEAFF.